A single sample is the source of the 2 T cell receptor beta chains below, sequenced in a study of spatial heterogeneity in lung cancer. Each CDR3 protein gets one entry after TCRdb re-called the 5' RACE reads with MiXCR. The sample records about 120,000 distinct CDR3 sequences, roughly 10% being singletons. Time point specified: blood at routine non-recurrence follow-up after resection. The sample here was PBMCs, taken at follow-up. The receptors come from a female donor with early-stage non-small cell lung cancer.

J is TRBJ1-1 and V is TRBV5-1; D not certain. CDR3 length: 15 residues. Trimming pared 1 base from V and 1 base from J, leaving 11 bases between. The germline gives CDR1 SGHRS, CDR2 YFSETQ. The CDR3 reads CASSLLGRSNTEAFF. The CDR3 nucleotides read TGCGCCAGCAGCTTGCTCGGACGGTCGAACACTGAAGCTTTCTTT.

This sequence joins TRBV30 and TRBJ2-3, with D unclear. The CDR3 length is 16 residues. Germline CDR1 GTSNPN, CDR2 SVGIG (reference sequence). V shed 3 bases and J shed 0 bases, with 16 bases lying between them. The CDR3 nucleotides are TGTGCCTGGAGATCTATGGGGTACCGAAGCACAGATACGCAGTATTTT. It encodes CAWRSMGYRSTDTQYF.